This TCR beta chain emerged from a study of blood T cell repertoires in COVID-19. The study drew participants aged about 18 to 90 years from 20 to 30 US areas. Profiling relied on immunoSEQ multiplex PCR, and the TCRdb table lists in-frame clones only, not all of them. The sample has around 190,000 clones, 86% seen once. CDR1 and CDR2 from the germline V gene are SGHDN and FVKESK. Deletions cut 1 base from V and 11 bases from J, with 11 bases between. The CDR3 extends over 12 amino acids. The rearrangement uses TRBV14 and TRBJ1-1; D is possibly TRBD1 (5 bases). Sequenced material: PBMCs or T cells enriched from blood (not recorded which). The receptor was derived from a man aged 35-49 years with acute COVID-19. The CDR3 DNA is TGTGCCAGCAGCCAAGCTCAGGGTACGGCTTTCTTT. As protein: CASSQAQGTAFF. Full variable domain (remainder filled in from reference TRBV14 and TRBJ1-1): EAGVTQFPSHSVIEKGQTVTLRCDPISGHDNLYWYRRVMGKEIKFLLHFVKESKQDESGMPNNRFLAERTGGTYSTLKVQPAELEDSGVYFCASSQAQGTAFFGQGTRLTVV.